A selection of T cell receptor beta chains follows, all from one sample in a study of early T cells in non-severe SARS-CoV-2 infection. TCRdb redid the calling of the 5' RACE reads with MiXCR, one entry per CDR3 protein. The sample yields about 61,000 distinct CDR3 sequences, approximately 12% seen once. The input for sequencing was whole blood, taken at baseline. All receptors derive from an adult who was a healthcare worker with PCR-confirmed SARS-CoV-2 infection or an uninfected control (not recorded which). The donor label of this sample is uncertain. Each CDR3 is given with its conserved first and last residue. Each record gives: J gene, D gene, V gene, clone size, CDR3 DNA, CDR3 protein. The D gene is left open where the match is weak. Clone size is not always given. Where it is, it says once, few, many or a class for expanded clones.

>TRBJ1-6|NA|TRBV2|NA
TGTGCCAGCAGTGAGGCGGCCAGGGCTTCACCCCTCCACTTT
CASSEAARASPLHF
>TRBJ2-1|TRBD2|TRBV29-1|NA
TGCAGCGTTTTGATGGTCGGCGGGGGCTACAATGAGCAGTTCTTC
CSVLMVGGGYNEQFF
>TRBJ2-2|NA|TRBV20-1|NA
TGCAGTGCTAGAAAGGGGATCGACGGGGAGCTGTTTTTT
CSARKGIDGELFF
>TRBJ1-5|NA|TRBV12-3/TRBV12-4|few
TGTGCCACCACCAAGGGGCAGGTAGCTCAGCCCCAGCATTTT
CATTKGQVAQPQHF
>TRBJ1-1|TRBD1|TRBV20-1|few
TGCAGTGCTAGCCCATGGACAGGGCAGGGTGCTGAAGCTTTCTTT
CSASPWTGQGAEAFF
>TRBJ1-2|NA|TRBV18|many
TGTGCCAGCTCACCACAGTTTTATGGCTACACCTTC
CASSPQFYGYTF
>TRBJ2-5|NA|TRBV4-1|NA
TGCGCCAGCAGCCAAGAACGTGGAGAGACCCAGTACTTC
CASSQERGETQYF
>TRBJ2-1|NA|TRBV20-1|NA
TGCAGTGCTCCCACGGGGGAGTGGTCCGGGGAGCAGTTCTTC
CSAPTGEWSGEQFF
>TRBJ2-1|TRBD2|TRBV11-2|NA
TGTGCCAGCAGCTTAGATGGAGTAGCGGGGGATAGCTCCTACAATGAGCAGTTCTTC
CASSLDGVAGDSSYNEQFF
>TRBJ1-6|NA|TRBV20-1|few
TGCAGTGCTAGAGATCAGAGGGGCCCGAGCTCCTATAATTCACCCCTCCACTTT
CSARDQRGPSSYNSPLHF
>TRBJ2-5|TRBD1|TRBV3-1|NA
TGTGCCAGCAGCCAAGTTAATGGACAGGGGAAGACCCAGTACTTC
CASSQVNGQGKTQYF
>TRBJ1-1|NA|TRBV10-1|few
TGCGCCAGCAGAATTTTGCCGAACACTGAAGCTTTCTTT
CASRILPNTEAFF
>TRBJ1-5|NA|TRBV7-3|NA
TGTGCCAGCGGCCTCGTATATAGCAATCAGCCCCAGCATTTT
CASGLVYSNQPQHF
>TRBJ1-1|NA|TRBV5-1|NA
TGCGCCAGCAGCTTTTCAGACATCACTGAAGCTTTCTTT
CASSFSDITEAFF
>TRBJ2-5|TRBD2|TRBV3-1|many
TGTGCCAGCAGGGCCCTAGCGGGGGACCAGTACTTC
CASRALAGDQYF
>TRBJ2-3|NA|TRBV5-4|many
TGTGCCAGCACCTCCACCCCCTACACAGATACGCAGTATTTT
CASTSTPYTDTQYF
>TRBJ2-3|NA|TRBV7-3|many
TGTGCCAGCAGCCAAAGCACAGATACGCAGTATTTT
CASSQSTDTQYF
>TRBJ1-1|NA|TRBV5-1|NA
TGCGCCAGCAGCAACGGACAGATGAACACTGAAGCTTTCTTT
CASSNGQMNTEAFF
>TRBJ2-5|NA|TRBV7-9|few
TGTGCCAGCAGCTCACAGGGTACGAGAGAGACCCAGTACTTC
CASSSQGTRETQYF
>TRBJ2-3|TRBD2|TRBV9|many
TGTGCCAGCAGCGTAGTTTCTAGCGGGGGCCGTTCGGATACGCAGTATTTT
CASSVVSSGGRSDTQYF
>TRBJ2-3|TRBD1|TRBV12-5|few
TGTGCTAGTGGCCTACAGGGGGCAGGGGATACGCAGTATTTT
CASGLQGAGDTQYF
>TRBJ2-5|TRBD2|TRBV14|many
TGTGCCAGCAGCCAAGAAGTCGGGGGGGCCCCACAAGAGACCCAGTACTTC
CASSQEVGGAPQETQYF
>TRBJ2-1|NA|TRBV4-1|NA
TGCGCCAGCAGCCAAGTTTCCGGGTCTCTCTACAATGAGCAGTTCTTC
CASSQVSGSLYNEQFF